In this sample, the clone carrying this TCR beta chain turned up a few times. This record belongs to a study of cytotoxic CD8 clonotypes in ibrutinib-treated CLL. For TCR beta libraries, about 2 micrograms of genomic DNA were obtained from cryopreserved PBMCs. Depth targeted 1 in 200,000 to 1 in 1 million T cells, averaging 10x coverage per clonotype. The assay was immunoSEQ multiplex PCR, and TCRdb's table has in-frame clones only and misses some. The sample lists approximately 190,000 clones; 60% to 80% were seen once. This receptor was identified in a human donor with chronic lymphocytic leukemia. The input for sequencing was PBMCs, taken after 12 months of ibrutinib treatment.

The DNA for the CDR3 is TGCAGTGCTAGGCAGACAGTCATACCTTTCTTT. Protein product: CSARQTVIPFF. The J gene is TRBJ1-1, the V gene TRBV20-1; the D gene is possibly TRBD1 (5 bases). CDR1 is DFQATT and CDR2 is SNEGSKA in the germline V gene (reference sequence). V shed 3 bases and J shed 12 bases, with 14 bases lying between them. The CDR3 extends over 11 amino acids.